This T cell receptor beta chain was recorded in a study of blood T cell repertoires in COVID-19. The ends lost 3 bases at V and 5 bases at J; junction bases unmatched: 4. This CDR3 spans 14 amino acids. CDR1 is KGHSH and CDR2 is LQKENI in the germline V gene. Using immunoSEQ multiplex PCR, the repertoire was profiled, and TCRdb retains in-frame clones only, with some absent. The table includes 250,000 to 300,000 clones, 84% detected once. This study enrolled people aged about 18 to 90 from roughly 22 US geographic areas. Participants were placed into cohorts based on the clinical history they reported. Recovered Cohort 3 donors showed two negative PCRs, clearance, or symptom resolution.

What was sequenced was PBMCs or T cells enriched from blood (not recorded which). The receptor's source is a man between 50 and 59 years old who had recovered from COVID-19. The rearrangement uses TRBV18 and TRBJ1-5, with TRBD1 identical over 7 bases. Written as DNA, the CDR3 is TGTGCCAGCTCACCCGGACAGGTTGATCAGCCCCAGCATTTT. It is translated as CASSPGQVDQPQHF.